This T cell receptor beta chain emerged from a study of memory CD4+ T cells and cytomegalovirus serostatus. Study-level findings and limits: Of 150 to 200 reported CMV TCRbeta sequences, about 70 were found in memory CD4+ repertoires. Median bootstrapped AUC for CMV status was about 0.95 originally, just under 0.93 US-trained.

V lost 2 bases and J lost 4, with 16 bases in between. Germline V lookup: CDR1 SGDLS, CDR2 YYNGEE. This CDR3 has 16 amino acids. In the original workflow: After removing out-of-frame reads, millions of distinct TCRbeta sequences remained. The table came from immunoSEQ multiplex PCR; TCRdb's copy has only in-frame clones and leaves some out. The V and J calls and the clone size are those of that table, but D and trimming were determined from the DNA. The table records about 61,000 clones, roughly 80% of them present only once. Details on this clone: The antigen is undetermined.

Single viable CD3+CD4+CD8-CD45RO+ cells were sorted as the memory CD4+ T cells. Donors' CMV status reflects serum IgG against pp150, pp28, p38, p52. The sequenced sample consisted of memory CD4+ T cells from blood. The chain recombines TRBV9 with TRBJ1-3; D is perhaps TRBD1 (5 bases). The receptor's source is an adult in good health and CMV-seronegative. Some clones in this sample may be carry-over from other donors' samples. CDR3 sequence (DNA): TGTGCCAGCAGCGTCGGGGCCCATTATACAGGAAACACCATATATTTT. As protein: CASSVGAHYTGNTIYF.